In its sample, the clone carrying this TCR beta chain ranks as medium-sized. No antigen is known for it. This sample is part of a study of T cells in localized non-small cell lung cancer. Study-level findings and limits: A raised T cell density in blood coincided with lengthier overall survival. Owing to sequencing of a solitary tumor region, heterogeneity cannot be discounted.

V was pared by 5 bases and J by 9 bases, with 11 bases between. Germline CDR1 is SGHAT and CDR2 is FQNNGV. The CDR3 sequence is 12 residues long. Some clones are missing from TCRdb's copy, which holds only in-frame ones; the method was immunoSEQ multiplex PCR. Counted here are tens of thousands of clones, 82% occurring once; the ten biggest clones make up 17%. V usage is TRBV11-2 and J usage is TRBJ1-3, with D hard to call. This material consisted of peripheral blood, taken before any cancer treatment. This sequence originates from a male donor older than 55 with stage III squamous cell lung carcinoma. The CDR3 protein is CASSHLGGTIYF. The CDR3 DNA reads TGTGCCAGCAGCCATCTTGGTGGCACCATATATTTT.